This record covers a single TCR beta chain. This CDR3 spans 13 amino acids. Trimming left V 0 bases short and J 8 bases short, with 10 bases between. CDR1 and CDR2 from the germline V gene are SGHNT and YENEEA. This table comes from immunoSEQ multiplex PCR, and its TCRdb copy is limited to in-frame clones, with some not included. The table shows about 58,000 clones, with less than 95% occurring only once. These data come from a study of T cell changes during pregnancy in multiple sclerosis. The TCR originated in a female donor in good health, enrolled as a control in a pregnancy study. The sequenced sample was CD4+ T cells from peripheral blood mononuclear cells, obtained after pregnancy. The chain employs TRBV11-3 and TRBJ1-2; D gene unclear. This CDR3 reads CASSLESRRGYTF. CDR3 DNA: TGTGCCAGCAGCTTAGAGTCCCGCAGAGGCTACACCTTC.